Following are 25 T cell receptor beta chains from one sample sequenced in a study. A single record per CDR3 protein comes from TCRdb applying MiXCR to the RT-PCR reads. The sample consists of about 680,000 distinct CDR3 sequences, 14% of them appearing once. Sequencing used memory CD4+ T cells from blood. The origin of the receptors is a female donor in good health, serving as a healthy control.

This clonotype was detected many times. The chain combines TRBV30 with TRBJ2-3, with 8 nucleotides matching TRBD1. The germline V gene has CDR1 GTSNPN and CDR2 SVGIG (reference sequence). The CDR3 loop spans 18 amino acids. J lost 4 bases, V lost 3 bases, and 18 bases had no gene match. The CDR3 spells CAWSASLRQGYLADTQYF. In DNA, the CDR3 is TGTGCCTGGAGCGCCAGTCTTCGACAGGGGTATTTAGCAGATACGCAGTATTTT.

This clonotype occurred many times. CDR3 coding DNA: TGTGCCAGCAGTTCGACAGGTACTGGGGCCAACGTCCTGACTTTC. Amino acids: CASSSTGTGANVLTF. V is TRBV27 and J is TRBJ2-6, with D tentatively TRBD1 (6 bases). Germline V gives CDR1 MNHEY, CDR2 SMNVEV (reference sequence). The V end was cut by 4 bases, the J end by 2 bases, with 9 bases between. The CDR3 is 15 amino acids. The full variable domain, completed using reference TRBV27 and TRBJ2-6, is EAQVTQNPRYLITVTGKKLTVTCSQNMNHEYMSWYRQDPGLGLRQIYYSMNVEVTDKGDVPEGYKVSRKEKRNFPLILESPSPNQTSLYFCASSSTGTGANVLTFGAGSRLTVL.

This clonotype has only a few counts. This sequence joins TRBV6-6 and TRBJ2-7; 14 nucleotides line up with TRBD2. CDR1 and CDR2 (germline): MNHNY, SVGAGI (reference sequence). This CDR3 region has 13 residues. With 8 bases clipped from V and 7 bases from J, the junction kept 4 bases outside the gene matches. The CDR3 here is CASGLAGGVEQYF. CDR3 in DNA: TGTGCCAGCGGACTAGCGGGGGGTGTGGAGCAGTACTTC.

A few counts support this clonotype. The rearrangement uses TRBV6-5 and TRBJ1-2, with D maybe TRBD1 (5 bases). V lost 5 bases and J lost 7, with 11 bases in between. CDR1 MNHEY and CDR2 SVGAGI come from the germline V gene. This CDR3 is 12 amino acids long. The CDR3 sequence is CASSRPGGGYTF. CDR3 DNA sequence: TGTGCCAGCAGTAGACCGGGGGGTGGCTACACCTTC.

There are a few counts of this clonotype. V is TRBV6-2 or TRBV6-3 and J is TRBJ2-1; possibly TRBD2 for D (9 bases). There are 13 residues in the CDR3. From germline, CDR1 is MNHEY and CDR2 SVGEGT. Trimming took 8 bases from V and 6 from J, leaving 14 bases between them. CDR3 coding DNA: TGTGCCAGCGGACAGGGACTAGCCAATGAGCAGTTCTTC. This sequence encodes CASGQGLANEQFF.

This clonotype occurred many times. The V call is TRBV12-3 or TRBV12-4, the J call TRBJ1-5; perhaps TRBD1 as D (5 bases). Trimming cost V 7 bases and J 2 bases, with 21 bases left between them. The CDR3 runs 17 residues. The CDR3, as DNA: TGTGCCAGCACCCTACGGTCAGGCGCGGGGGGCAATCAGCCCCAGCATTTT. As protein: CASTLRSGAGGNQPQHF.

V is TRBV9 and J is TRBJ1-3; no firm D call. The CDR3 consists of 16 residues. The V end lost 0 bases, the J end lost 0 bases, and 10 bases lay between the germline ends. The germline V gene encodes CDR1 SGDLS and CDR2 YYNGEE. The CDR3 is CASSVGGPTSGNTIYF. CDR3 DNA: TGTGCCAGCAGCGTAGGAGGGCCTACCTCTGGAAACACCATATATTTT.

This chain uses TRBV20-1 with TRBJ2-3; no definite D call. Between the trimmed V and J ends, which lost 4 bases and 3 bases, there was a span of 20 bases. CDR1 and CDR2 (germline): DFQATT, SNEGSKA (reference sequence). This CDR3 is 16 amino acids long. The CDR3 reads CSAKTPPVGKTDTQYF. CDR3 sequence (DNA): TGCAGTGCTAAGACCCCACCAGTGGGGAAAACAGATACGCAGTATTTT.

In this sample, this clonotype turned up many times. V and J are TRBV15 and TRBJ1-5; D perhaps matches TRBD1 (5 bases). Trimming took off 1 base at V and 7 bases at J, with 17 bases between the two ends. The CDR3 totals 16 residues. Germline values: CDR1 LNHNV, CDR2 YYDKDF (reference sequence). The CDR3 is CATSRGDQGFGQPQHF. The CDR3 region has the DNA TGTGCCACCAGCAGAGGGGACCAGGGTTTTGGGCAGCCCCAGCATTTT.

This chain links TRBV2 with TRBJ2-7, with D perhaps matching TRBD1 (6 bases). Looked up from germline, CDR1 is SNHLY and CDR2 is FYNNEI. The CDR3 contains 13 residues. Trimming pared 7 bases from V and 3 bases from J, leaving 13 bases between. The DNA of the CDR3 is TGTGCCAGCAACCCACAGGGATTCTACGAGCAGTACTTC. Amino acids: CASNPQGFYEQYF.

This clonotype has only a few counts. The gene calls are TRBV4-2 and TRBJ2-1, with 8 nucleotides matching TRBD2. With V trimmed by 1 base and J by 7 bases, 6 bases remained unmatched. The CDR3 is made up of 15 amino acids. CDR1 and CDR2 (germline): LGHNA, YNFKEQ. CDR3 sequence: CASSQGRLALNEQFF. CDR3 in DNA: TGTGCCAGCAGCCAAGGACGACTAGCGCTGAATGAGCAGTTCTTC.

V and J are TRBV5-1 and TRBJ2-2, with 12 bases identical to TRBD2. The V and J ends lost 4 bases and 4 bases, in that order; junction bases with no gene match: 11. The CDR3 is 18 residues long. CDR1 SGHRS and CDR2 YFSETQ come from the germline V gene. The CDR3 nucleotides read TGCGCCAGCAGCCCTCAGCCTCTAGCGGGGGGGACCACCGGGGAGCTGTTTTTT. Its protein is CASSPQPLAGGTTGELFF. The variable domain in full, with the rest retrieved from reference TRBV5-1 and TRBJ2-2, is KAGVTQTPRYLIKTRGQQVTLSCSPISGHRSVSWYQQTPGQGLQFLFEYFSETQRNKGNFPGRFSGRQFSNSRSEMNVSTLELGDSALYLCASSPQPLAGGTTGELFFGEGSRLTVL.

In its sample, this clonotype was seen many times. The chain has TRBV12-3 or TRBV12-4 and TRBJ2-7, with D perhaps TRBD1 or TRBD2 (5 bases each). Trimming pared 6 bases from V and 12 bases from J, leaving 21 bases between. CDR3 length: 13 amino acids. CDR3 region: CASSYKTGTSMYF. The DNA for the CDR3 is TGTGCCAGCAGCTACAAAACCGGGACCTCTATGTACTTC.

The rearrangement joins TRBV6-1 to TRBJ2-4; perhaps TRBD2 as D (5 bases). Deletions cut 8 bases from V and 5 bases from J, with 13 bases between. The CDR3 totals 13 residues. Germline-derived CDR1 and CDR2 are MNHNS and SASEGT. The CDR3 protein is CASSPGVQNIQYF. The CDR3 nucleotides are TGTGCCAGCTCCCCCGGGGTCCAAAACATTCAGTACTTC.

Many counts were recorded for this clonotype. This chain links TRBV20-1 with TRBJ1-5; D is possibly TRBD1 (6 bases). In germline, CDR1 is DFQATT, CDR2 SNEGSKA (reference sequence). Trimming took off 6 bases at V and 0 bases at J, with 15 bases between the two ends. CDR3 size: 15 residues. The CDR3 bases are TGCAGTGCCGCCCTGGGGGCAGTTAGCAATCAGCCCCAGCATTTT. This sequence encodes CSAALGAVSNQPQHF.

This clonotype was detected only a few times. The chain is built from TRBV7-2 and TRBJ2-1; 16 bases agree with TRBD2. The CDR3 contains 18 residues. V lost 1 base to trimming and J lost 7 bases; unmatched junction nucleotides: 7. CDR1 is SGHTA and CDR2 is FQGNSA in the germline V gene. The CDR3 protein is CASSLDGTSGGARNEQFF. The CDR3 nucleotides are TGTGCCAGCAGCTTAGATGGGACTAGCGGGGGGGCAAGAAATGAGCAGTTCTTC. Based on the CDR3 plus reference TRBV7-2 and TRBJ2-1, the full variable domain is GAGVSQSPSNKVTEKGKDVELRCDPISGHTALYWYRQSLGQGLEFLIYFQGNSAPDKSGLPSDRFSAERTGGSVSTLTIQRTQQEDSAVYLCASSLDGTSGGARNEQFFGPGTRLTVL.

In this sample, this clonotype turned up a few times. The chain has TRBV24-1 and TRBJ2-4; TRBD1 agrees at 9 bases. This CDR3 spans 15 amino acids. J gave up 4 bases and V 5 bases, and 5 bases lay outside the gene matches. Germline V lookup: CDR1 KGHDR, CDR2 SFDVKD. CDR3 in DNA: TGTGCCACCAGTGGGTCAGGGACAGGGAAAAACATTCAGTACTTC. This codes for CATSGSGTGKNIQYF.

This clonotype was counted between two and nine times. The V and J genes are TRBV3-1 and TRBJ1-3, with a possible D match to TRBD1 (5 bases). Trimming stripped 6 bases from V and 1 base from J, with 19 bases between. The CDR3 consists of 17 residues. Germline V gene sequence: CDR1 LGHDT, CDR2 YNNKEL (reference sequence). This chain's CDR3 is CASRPTGGSLSGNTIYF. CDR3 DNA sequence: TGTGCCAGCAGACCAACGGGGGGATCGCTTTCTGGAAACACCATATATTTT. Together with reference TRBV3-1 and TRBJ1-3, the CDR3 gives the full variable domain: DTAVSQTPKYLVTQMGNDKSIKCEQNLGHDTMYWYKQDSKKFLKIMFSYNNKELIINETVPNRFSPKSPDKAHLNLHINSLELGDSAVYFCASRPTGGSLSGNTIYFGEGSWLTVV.

This clonotype was observed a few times. The rearrangement links TRBV12-3 or TRBV12-4 to TRBJ2-1; a weak D match, TRBD2 (5 bases). The length of the CDR3 is 15 residues. Trimming shortened V by 4 bases and J by 0 bases, and 10 bases separated the two germline ends. The CDR3 loop is CASSSPSGSYNEQFF. The CDR3 DNA follows: TGTGCCAGCAGTTCGCCAAGCGGCTCCTACAATGAGCAGTTCTTC.

The V call is TRBV11-1, the J call TRBJ2-5, with D perhaps TRBD1 (6 bases). This CDR3 spans 15 amino acids. Trimming took off 5 bases at V and 5 bases at J, with 18 bases between the two ends. Per germline, CDR1 SGHAT and CDR2 FQDESV (reference sequence). The CDR3 protein is CASSLGMLGAETQYF. CDR3 in DNA: TGTGCCAGCAGCCTTGGGATGTTGGGGGCGGAGACCCAGTACTTC.

The chain links TRBV28 to TRBJ2-5; TRBD2 aligns across 12 bases. This CDR3 has 16 amino acids. V was clipped by 5 bases and J by 3 bases; unmatched bases: 7. Germline V CDR1 and CDR2: MDHEN, SYDVKM. Here the CDR3 reads CASSPQTSGREETQYF. The DNA for the CDR3 is TGTGCCAGCAGTCCCCAGACTAGCGGGAGAGAAGAGACCCAGTACTTC.

The chain links TRBV5-1 to TRBJ1-5; D is undetermined. The germline V and J ends were trimmed by 0 bases and 8 bases, with 9 bases remaining between them. The CDR3 loop spans 13 amino acids. Per the germline V gene, CDR1 is SGHRS and CDR2 is YFSETQ. Written as DNA, the CDR3 is TGCGCCAGCAGCTTGGCGGGTTGGGAGCCCCAGCATTTT. Translated, it gives CASSLAGWEPQHF.

The J gene is TRBJ2-1, the V gene TRBV9; TRBD2 agrees at 8 bases. The CDR3 loop spans 15 amino acids. The germline CDR1 and CDR2 sequences are SGDLS and YYNGEE. Trimming at V came to 4 bases and at J to 8 bases, leaving 11 bases not matched to a gene. The DNA for the CDR3 is TGTGCCAGCAGCTCAACCGGGACTAGAGTGCATGAGCAGTTCTTC. Translated, it gives CASSSTGTRVHEQFF.

This clonotype was counted ten times or more. This chain links TRBV10-3 with TRBJ2-7; tentatively, D is TRBD1 (5 bases). The V end was cut by 0 bases, the J end by 2 bases, with 8 bases between. Germline V CDR1 and CDR2: ENHRY, SYGVKD. This CDR3 region has 14 residues. The CDR3 bases are TGTGCCATCAGTGAGTCGGGCAGGGCCTACGAGCAGTACTTC. Protein: CAISESGRAYEQYF.

There are a few counts of this clonotype. CDR3 region: CASSHSGIGAGELFF. CDR3 in DNA: TGTGCCAGCAGCCACTCGGGTATCGGCGCCGGGGAGCTGTTTTTT. This chain uses TRBV3-1 with TRBJ2-2; no clear D gene. The CDR3 contains 15 residues. V was pared by 3 bases and J by 6 bases, with 14 bases between. Germline CDR1 reads LGHDT; CDR2 reads YNNKEL (reference sequence). Full variable domain (remainder filled in from reference TRBV3-1 and TRBJ2-2): DTAVSQTPKYLVTQMGNDKSIKCEQNLGHDTMYWYKQDSKKFLKIMFSYNNKELIINETVPNRFSPKSPDKAHLNLHINSLELGDSAVYFCASSHSGIGAGELFFGEGSRLTVL.